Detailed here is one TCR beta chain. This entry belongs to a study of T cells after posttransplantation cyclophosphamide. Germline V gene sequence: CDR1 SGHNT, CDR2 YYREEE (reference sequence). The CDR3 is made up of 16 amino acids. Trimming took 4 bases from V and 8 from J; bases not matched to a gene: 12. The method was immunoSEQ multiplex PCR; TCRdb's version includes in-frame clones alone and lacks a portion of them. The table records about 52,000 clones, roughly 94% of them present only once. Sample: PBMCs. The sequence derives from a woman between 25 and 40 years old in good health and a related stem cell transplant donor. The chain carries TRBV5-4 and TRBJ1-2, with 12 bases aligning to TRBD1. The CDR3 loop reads CASSPPPGQGASGYTF. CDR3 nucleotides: TGTGCCAGCAGCCCCCCCCCGGGACAGGGGGCTAGCGGCTACACCTTC.